Sequencing of this T cell receptor beta chain was carried out in a study of blood T cell repertoires in COVID-19. Study members were between about 18 and 89 years old and lived in fewer than 30 US regions. The CDR3 totals 19 residues. CDR1 is SGHTA and CDR2 is FQGTGA in the germline V gene. The J segment lost 1 base and the V segment lost 4 bases, leaving 17 bases of the junction unmatched. Assay: immunoSEQ multiplex PCR; the TCRdb copy retains only in-frame clones and omits some. This sample carries fewer than 150,000 clones, under 90% of them seen once, and the ten largest clones take 1.5% to 2%. This sequence originates from a woman aged 18-30 years who had been exposed to COVID-19. Sequenced input: PBMCs or T cells enriched from blood (not recorded which). The chain employs TRBV7-3 and TRBJ2-7; 9 nucleotides agree with TRBD2. This chain's CDR3 is CASSSPEGGRGPQSYEQYF. The CDR3 DNA sequence: TGTGCCAGCAGCTCCCCCGAAGGCGGGAGGGGACCCCAATCCTACGAGCAGTACTTC.